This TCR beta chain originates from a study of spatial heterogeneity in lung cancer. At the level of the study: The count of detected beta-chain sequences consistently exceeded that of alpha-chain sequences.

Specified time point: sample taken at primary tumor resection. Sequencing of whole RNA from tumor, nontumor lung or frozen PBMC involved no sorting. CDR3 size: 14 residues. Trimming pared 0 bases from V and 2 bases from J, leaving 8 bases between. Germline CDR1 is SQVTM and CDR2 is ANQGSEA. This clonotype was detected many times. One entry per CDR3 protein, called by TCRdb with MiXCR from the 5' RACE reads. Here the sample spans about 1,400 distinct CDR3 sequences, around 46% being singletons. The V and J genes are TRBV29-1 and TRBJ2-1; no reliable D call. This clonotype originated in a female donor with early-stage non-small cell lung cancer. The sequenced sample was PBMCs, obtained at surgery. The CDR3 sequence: CSVEDLLAYNEQFF. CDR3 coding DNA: TGCAGCGTTGAAGACCTCCTAGCCTACAATGAGCAGTTCTTC.